The 15 T cell receptor beta chains presented below share a single source sample, sequenced in a study of cytomegalovirus exposure and HLA in healthy donors. The method was immunoSEQ multiplex PCR; TCRdb's version includes in-frame clones alone and lacks a portion of them. Of 110,000 to 150,000 clones in the sample, about 95% are singletons; the top ten hold less than 2%. Sequenced: PBMCs. Every receptor here comes from a young man in good health and CMV-seropositive.

The chain carries TRBV2 and TRBJ1-4; 10 bases match TRBD1. CDR1 and CDR2 from the germline V gene are SNHLY and FYNNEI. This CDR3 is 17 amino acids long. J gave up 3 bases and V 7 bases, and 11 bases lay outside the gene matches. The CDR3 DNA sequence: TGTGCCAGCACCACGGGACAGGGGAGTGCGGCTAATGAAAAACTGTTTTTT. It codes for CASTTGQGSAANEKLFF.

In its sample, this clone was seen a few times. V and J are TRBV6-6 and TRBJ2-3; 9 bases are a match to TRBD2. Trimming at V came to 5 bases and at J to 3 bases, leaving 6 bases not matched to a gene. Germline CDR1 reads MNHNY; CDR2 reads SVGAGI (reference sequence). This CDR3 region has 15 residues. This CDR3 reads CASSLSGSSTDTQYF. CDR3 sequence (DNA): TGTGCCAGCAGTCTTAGCGGGAGTTCAACAGATACGCAGTATTTT.

This sequence joins TRBV10-3 and TRBJ2-1, with 10 bases lining up with TRBD2. In germline, CDR1 is ENHRY, CDR2 SYGVKD. The CDR3 runs 12 residues. V shed 8 bases and J 8 bases; nucleotides not matched to a gene: 3. CDR3 protein: CAIGAGGYEQFF. For the CDR3, the DNA is TGTGCCATCGGAGCGGGAGGGTATGAGCAGTTCTTC.

This chain joins TRBV5-6 and TRBJ1-1, with D perhaps TRBD1 (6 bases). CDR1 and CDR2 (germline): SGHDT, YYEEEE. Trimming pared 4 bases from V and 4 bases from J, leaving 8 bases between. The length of the CDR3 is 12 residues. In DNA, the CDR3 is TGTGCCAGCAGCAGGACAGTCACTGAAGCTTTCTTT. Encoded protein: CASSRTVTEAFF.

The V and J genes are TRBV6-1 and TRBJ1-2; TRBD1 is a possible D gene (5 bases). Looked up from germline, CDR1 is MNHNS and CDR2 is SASEGT. CDR3 size: 12 residues. Trimming shortened V by 6 bases and J by 7 bases, and 12 bases separated the two germline ends. CDR3 amino acids: CASSLGASGYTF. CDR3 DNA sequence: TGTGCCAGCAGCCTAGGGGCAAGTGGCTACACCTTC.

The chain is built from TRBV5-1 and TRBJ2-3; 10 bases map to TRBD2. Germline values: CDR1 SGHRS, CDR2 YFSETQ. V lost 2 bases and J lost 1; bases outside the gene matches: 4. This CDR3 contains 16 residues. CDR3 amino acids: CASSFRLAGGTDTQYF. CDR3 nucleotides: TGCGCCAGCAGCTTTCGGCTAGCGGGAGGCACAGATACGCAGTATTTT.

This sequence joins TRBV7-9 and TRBJ2-7; 7 nucleotides align to TRBD2. Germline V CDR1 and CDR2: SEHNR, FQNEAQ (reference sequence). Trimming cost V 4 bases and J 5 bases; bases outside gene matches: 11. The CDR3 is 15 residues long. CDR3 residues: CASSSGFWGGDEQYF. The CDR3, as DNA: TGTGCCAGCAGCTCCGGTTTCTGGGGAGGGGACGAGCAGTACTTC.

The rearrangement joins TRBV9 to TRBJ2-7; 8 bases are a match to TRBD2. The CDR3 runs 15 residues. The ends lost 3 bases at V and 0 bases at J; junction bases unmatched: 5. Per germline, CDR1 SGDLS and CDR2 YYNGEE. CDR3 sequence (DNA): TGTGCCAGCAGCGCGTCCGGGACTAGCTCCTACGAGCAGTACTTC. It encodes CASSASGTSSYEQYF.

The chain carries TRBV7-3 and TRBJ2-2; maybe TRBD2 (6 bases). The CDR3 has 14 residues. V was clipped by 3 bases and J by 5 bases, with 10 bases between them. Germline lookup yields CDR1 SGHTA and CDR2 FQGTGA. CDR3 DNA sequence: TGTGCCAGCAGCTTTGGGACTGATACCGGGGAGCTGTTTTTT. This gives the protein CASSFGTDTGELFF.

V and J are TRBV2 and TRBJ1-4; D might be TRBD1 (5 bases). V lost 5 bases and J 10 bases, leaving 20 bases between the germline ends. The CDR3 contains 15 residues. CDR1 and CDR2 (germline): SNHLY, FYNNEI. This CDR3 is CASSKNLQGSGKLFF. The CDR3 DNA follows: TGTGCCAGCAGTAAGAACTTGCAGGGCTCAGGAAAACTGTTTTTT.

The chain is built from TRBV7-8 and TRBJ2-7; D is unresolved. The V and J ends lost 6 bases and 2 bases respectively, with 11 bases between them. Germline V gene data show CDR1 as SGHVS and CDR2 as FQNEAQ. CDR3 length equals 13 residues. This CDR3 reads CASRSRVPYEQYF. The CDR3 DNA follows: TGTGCCAGCAGATCACGGGTGCCCTACGAGCAGTACTTC.

This sequence joins TRBV18 and TRBJ2-7; 8 bases are shared with TRBD1. The CDR3 is 16 residues long. J lost 0 bases, V lost 5 bases, and 9 bases had no gene match. Germline CDR1 KGHSH, CDR2 LQKENI. CDR3 in amino acids: CASSKLRTGSSYEQYF. The CDR3 coding sequence is TGTGCCAGCTCAAAACTTAGGACAGGGTCCTCCTACGAGCAGTACTTC.

Written as DNA, the CDR3 is TGTGCCAGCAGCTTGTCCGGGGTGAACACTGAAGCTTTCTTT. Amino acid sequence: CASSLSGVNTEAFF. This chain links TRBV5-6 with TRBJ1-1; no reliable D call. The CDR3 is 14 residues long. The V end was cut by 1 base, the J end by 0 bases, with 7 bases between. Germline V CDR1 and CDR2: SGHDT, YYEEEE.

The chain uses TRBV28 and TRBJ2-7, with TRBD2 identical over 8 bases. CDR3 size: 15 residues. Germline CDR1 reads MDHEN; CDR2 reads SYDVKM. V trimming: 6 bases; J trimming: 1 base; junction bases outside the gene matches: 8. The CDR3 protein is CASRFGGRISYEQYF. As DNA, the CDR3 is TGTGCCAGCAGATTCGGCGGGAGGATTTCCTACGAGCAGTACTTC.

V is TRBV28 and J is TRBJ2-3; the D gene is possibly TRBD2 (6 bases). Germline loops: CDR1 MDHEN, CDR2 SYDVKM. This CDR3 is built from 15 residues. Trimming removed 8 bases from V and 4 bases from J, with 19 bases in between. The CDR3 nucleotides are TGTGCCAGCGGGGAGGCGGGTGCCCCCGCAGATACGCAGTATTTT. Translation: CASGEAGAPADTQYF.